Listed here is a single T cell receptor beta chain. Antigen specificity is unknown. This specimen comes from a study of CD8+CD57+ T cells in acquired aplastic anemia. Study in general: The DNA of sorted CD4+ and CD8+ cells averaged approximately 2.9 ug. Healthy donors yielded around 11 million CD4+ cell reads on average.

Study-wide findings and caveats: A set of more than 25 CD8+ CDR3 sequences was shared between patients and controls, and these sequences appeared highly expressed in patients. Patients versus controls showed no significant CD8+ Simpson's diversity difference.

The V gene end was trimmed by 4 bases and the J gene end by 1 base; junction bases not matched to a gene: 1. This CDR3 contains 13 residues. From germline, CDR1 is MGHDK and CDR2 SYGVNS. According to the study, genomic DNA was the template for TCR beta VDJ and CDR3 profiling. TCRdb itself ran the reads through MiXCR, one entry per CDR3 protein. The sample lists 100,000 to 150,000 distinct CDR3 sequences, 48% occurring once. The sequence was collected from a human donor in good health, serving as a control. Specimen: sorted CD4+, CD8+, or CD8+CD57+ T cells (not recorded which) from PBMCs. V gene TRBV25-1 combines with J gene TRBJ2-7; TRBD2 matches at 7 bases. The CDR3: CASSGGGSYEQYF. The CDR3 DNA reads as TGTGCCAGCAGTGGGGGGGGGTCCTACGAGCAGTACTTC.